What follows are 24 T cell receptor beta chains derived from one specimen sequenced in a study of shared clonotypes between healthy human individuals. Here immunoSEQ multiplex PCR was the method, and the copy in TCRdb shows in-frame clones only, minus some. Of approximately 1,000,000 clones in the sample, roughly 77% are singletons; the top ten hold 0.89%. The sample comprised memory CD4+ T cells from PBMCs. Subset here: CD45RA-negative fraction. These receptors were collected from a man aged 18-30 years in good health. Some clones in this sample may be carry-over from other donors' samples.

The chain couples TRBV5-4 to TRBJ2-3, with 9 bases identical to TRBD1. The CDR3 is made up of 14 amino acids. Per the germline V gene, CDR1 is SGHNT and CDR2 is YYREEE (reference sequence). V was clipped by 4 bases and J by 3 bases; unmatched bases: 3. The chain's CDR3 is CASSPQGATDTQYF. As DNA, the CDR3 is TGTGCCAGCAGCCCACAGGGGGCTACAGATACGCAGTATTTT.

The J gene is TRBJ1-2, the V gene TRBV29-1; the D is unclear. The ends were cut back, 6 bases at V and 4 bases at J, with 9 bases in the middle. The germline V gene has CDR1 SQVTM and CDR2 ANQGSEA. The length of the CDR3 is 11 residues. The CDR3 spells CSVSSSYGYTF. Here the CDR3 DNA reads TGCAGCGTGTCCTCAAGCTATGGCTACACCTTC. The variable domain in full, with the rest retrieved from reference TRBV29-1 and TRBJ1-2, is SAVISQKPSRDICQRGTSLTIQCQVDSQVTMMFWYRQQPGQSLTLIATANQGSEATYESGFVIDKFPISRPNLTFSTLTVSNMSPEDSSIYLCSVSSSYGYTFGSGTRLTVV.

This sequence joins TRBV7-3 and TRBJ2-3; 9 positions agree with TRBD2. The CDR3 loop spans 17 amino acids. J lost 0 bases, V lost 2 bases, and 6 bases had no gene match. The germline V gene encodes CDR1 SGHTA and CDR2 FQGTGA. As DNA, the CDR3 is TGTGCCAGCAGCTTAGGGACCACTAGCGGGAGCACAGATACGCAGTATTTT. Encoded protein: CASSLGTTSGSTDTQYF.

The chain employs TRBV18 and TRBJ1-3; maybe TRBD1 (6 bases). This CDR3 is 18 amino acids long. CDR1 and CDR2 from the germline V gene are KGHSH and LQKENI. V lost 2 bases, J lost 0 bases, and 17 bases lay in between. CDR3 coding DNA: TGTGCCAGCTCACCAAACACAGGGAAAATCTCCTCTGGAAACACCATATATTTT. Amino acid sequence: CASSPNTGKISSGNTIYF. The full variable domain, in which reference TRBV18 and TRBJ1-3 provide the parts outside the CDR3, is NAGVMQNPRHLVRRRGQEARLRCSPMKGHSHVYWYRQLPEEGLKFMVYLQKENIIDESGMPKERFSAEFPKEGPSILRIQQVVRGDSAAYFCASSPNTGKISSGNTIYFGEGSWLTVV.

This clone was observed once. The chain has TRBV7-2 and TRBJ1-1; no firm D call. Germline values: CDR1 SGHTA, CDR2 FQGNSA. The CDR3 is 12 residues long. Trimming took off 2 bases at V and 10 bases at J, with 11 bases between the two ends. The CDR3 DNA is TGTGCCAGCAGCTTATCACGGGCCGTAGCTTTCTTT. Protein: CASSLSRAVAFF.

Turning to this clone: The sample holds other DNA sequences that translate to the same CDR3. The chain has TRBV5-1 and TRBJ2-3; TRBD2 matches at 7 bases. The CDR3 length is 14 residues. Germline CDR1 reads SGHRS; CDR2 reads YFSETQ. The trim removed 3 bases at V and 2 bases at J, leaving 3 bases unmatched. This CDR3 is CASSSGGSTDTQYF. DNA of the CDR3: TGCGCCAGCAGCTCGGGGGGATCCACAGATACGCAGTATTTT.

V usage is TRBV7-9 and J usage is TRBJ2-4; the match to TRBD2 covers 15 bases. V dropped 6 bases and J dropped 6; count of bases not matched to a gene: 6. The germline V gene has CDR1 SEHNR and CDR2 FQNEAQ (reference sequence). The CDR3 consists of 16 residues. The chain's CDR3 is CASSPWTSGRANIQYF. In nucleotides, the CDR3 is TGTGCCAGCAGTCCATGGACTAGCGGGAGGGCAAACATTCAGTACTTC.

Here the CDR3 reads CASSLGLAGVVDTQYF. The CDR3 DNA follows: TGTGCCAGCAGCTTAGGCCTAGCGGGAGTGGTGGATACGCAGTATTTT. V is TRBV7-2 and J is TRBJ2-3; TRBD2 aligns across 10 bases. The germline gives CDR1 SGHTA, CDR2 FQGNSA. The CDR3 contains 16 residues. V lost 1 base, J lost 6 bases, and 7 bases stayed unmatched.

The J gene is TRBJ1-5, the V gene TRBV7-9; no clear D. CDR1 and CDR2 from the germline V gene are SEHNR and FQNEAQ (reference sequence). The CDR3 is 15 amino acids. V dropped 5 bases and J dropped 0 bases, with 11 bases sitting between them. The CDR3 DNA reads as TGTGCCAGCAGCCGTATGACGGATAGCAATCAGCCCCAGCATTTT. It yields the protein CASSRMTDSNQPQHF.

CDR3 loop: CASSEFSLSDGYTF. Here the CDR3 DNA reads TGTGCCAGCAGTGAATTCTCCCTCAGCGATGGCTACACCTTC. The chain combines TRBV6-1 with TRBJ1-2; D remains ambiguous. V gave up 2 bases and J gave up 6 bases, with 13 bases separating them. CDR1 and CDR2 from the germline V gene are MNHNS and SASEGT. The CDR3 spans 14 residues.

V gene TRBV28 combines with J gene TRBJ2-7, with D perhaps matching TRBD1 (6 bases). CDR3 length equals 13 residues. Trimming took off 3 bases at V and 3 bases at J, with 9 bases between the two ends. Germline V lookup: CDR1 MDHEN, CDR2 SYDVKM. The CDR3: CASSLGHLYEQYF. The CDR3 coding sequence is TGTGCCAGCAGTTTGGGACACCTCTACGAGCAGTACTTC. Full variable domain (outside the CDR3, taken from reference TRBV28 and TRBJ2-7): DVKVTQSSRYLVKRTGEKVFLECVQDMDHENMFWYRQDPGLGLRLIYFSYDVKMKEKGDIPEGYSVSREKKERFSLILESASTNQTSMYLCASSLGHLYEQYFGPGTRLTVT.

The chain couples TRBV7-6 to TRBJ2-2; either TRBD1 or TRBD2 may supply D (7 bases each). Germline V gene sequence: CDR1 SGHVS, CDR2 FNYEAQ. The CDR3 is made up of 16 amino acids. V was clipped by 5 bases and J by 2 bases, with 15 bases between them. For the CDR3, the DNA is TGTGCCAGCAGCCCCCAGGGGGGGGCTAACACCGGGGAGCTGTTTTTT. The encoded protein is CASSPQGGANTGELFF. Full variable domain (rest looked up from reference TRBV7-6 and TRBJ2-2): GAGVSQSPRYKVTKRGQDVALRCDPISGHVSLYWYRQALGQGPEFLTYFNYEAQQDKSGLPNDRFSAERPEGSISTLTIQRTEQRDSAMYRCASSPQGGANTGELFFGEGSRLTVL.

This clone was recorded once. The J gene is TRBJ2-7, the V gene TRBV30, with D unresolved. CDR3 length equals 14 residues. The germline gives CDR1 GTSNPN, CDR2 SVGIG (reference sequence). Trimming pared 3 bases from V and 3 bases from J, leaving 15 bases between. The CDR3 DNA reads as TGTGCCTGGAGAAAGTTGGGTATGAACTACGAGCAGTACTTC. Amino acids: CAWRKLGMNYEQYF.

This clone was observed once. The rearrangement uses TRBV6-5 and TRBJ2-5; 11 bases agree with TRBD1. V lost 6 bases to trimming and J lost 7 bases; unmatched junction nucleotides: 7. The CDR3 totals 14 residues. CDR1 is MNHEY and CDR2 is SVGAGI in the germline V gene. The CDR3 DNA is TGTGCCAGCAGGACCCCGGGACAGGGGGGGACCCAGTACTTC. Translation gives CASRTPGQGGTQYF.

Ten or more counts support this clone. The chain recombines TRBV5-8 with TRBJ1-1; D call uncertain. Trimming removed 4 bases from V and 2 bases from J, with 12 bases in between. The germline gives CDR1 SGHTS, CDR2 YDEGEE. CDR3 size: 14 residues. The CDR3 nucleotides read TGTGCCAGCAGCCCGGGGTGGGGTAACACTGAAGCTTTCTTT. The encoded protein is CASSPGWGNTEAFF. The full variable domain, completed using reference TRBV5-8 and TRBJ1-1, is EAGVTQSPTHLIKTRGQQATLRCSPISGHTSVYWYQQALGLGLQFLLWYDEGEERNRGNFPPRFSGRQFPNYSSELNVNALELEDSALYLCASSPGWGNTEAFFGQGTRLTVV.

The chain joins TRBV19 to TRBJ2-1; 13 positions match TRBD2. The CDR3 runs 16 residues. Germline assignment: CDR1 LNHDA and CDR2 SQIVND (reference sequence). The V segment lost 10 bases and the J segment 5 bases; nucleotides outside the gene matches: 11. The CDR3 DNA sequence: TGTGCCAAGGGGACTAGCGGGAAGAGAGGAAACAATGAGCAGTTCTTC. Translated, it gives CAKGTSGKRGNNEQFF.

The chain has TRBV5-5 and TRBJ2-1; tentatively, D is TRBD2 (6 bases). The CDR3 totals 14 residues. Germline CDR1 reads SGHKS; CDR2 reads YYEKEE (reference sequence). Trimming removed 3 bases at V and 7 bases at J, with 14 bases between. The CDR3 DNA is TGTGCCAGCAGCTCCGGCGGGGCAGGGAATGAGCAGTTCTTC. Amino acid sequence: CASSSGGAGNEQFF.

The table lists this clone with a few counts. The chain couples TRBV13 to TRBJ2-5; D not certain. Germline CDR1 reads PRHDT; CDR2 reads FYEKMQ (reference sequence). CDR3 size: 14 residues. Trimming stripped 5 bases from V and 1 base from J, with 11 bases between. CDR3 nucleotide sequence: TGTGCCAGCAGCCTAACTGCACGCCAAGAGACCCAGTACTTC. Protein: CASSLTARQETQYF.

The sample holds a few counts of this clone. The rearrangement links TRBV27 to TRBJ1-2, with D possibly being TRBD1 (5 bases). The CDR3 is 15 amino acids. Trimming pared 3 bases from V and 5 bases from J, leaving 16 bases between. Germline loops: CDR1 MNHEY, CDR2 SMNVEV (reference sequence). CDR3 DNA sequence: TGTGCCAGCAGTTTGGCGGGCGCTGGGGGGTATGGCTACACCTTC. It translates to CASSLAGAGGYGYTF.

The chain uses TRBV7-9 and TRBJ2-3, with D perhaps matching TRBD1 (6 bases). CDR3 length equals 16 residues. V lost 5 bases, J lost 2 bases, and 17 bases lay in between. Germline values: CDR1 SEHNR, CDR2 FQNEAQ (reference sequence). This CDR3 reads CASSPHLDSYTDTQYF. CDR3 bases: TGTGCCAGCAGCCCACATTTGGACAGCTACACAGATACGCAGTATTTT.

The V call is TRBV27, the J call TRBJ2-1; D tentatively fits TRBD1 or TRBD2 (5 bases each). The V and J ends lost 4 bases and 12 bases respectively, with 10 bases between them. From germline, CDR1 is MNHEY and CDR2 SMNVEV (reference sequence). CDR3 length: 11 residues. The CDR3 loop reads CASSSPGRQFF. The DNA for the CDR3 is TGTGCCAGCAGTTCCCCGGGACGGCAGTTCTTC.

The V and J genes are TRBV29-1 and TRBJ2-1; tentatively, D is TRBD2 (5 bases). The CDR3 extends over 10 amino acids. In germline, CDR1 is SQVTM, CDR2 ANQGSEA. V shed 7 bases and J shed 8 bases, with 9 bases lying between them. In nucleotides, the CDR3 is TGCAGCGGGGAGCTACATGAGCAGTTCTTC. Residues: CSGELHEQFF.

In this sample, this clone turned up once. The rearrangement links TRBV5-1 to TRBJ1-2, with a weak D call TRBD1 (5 bases). Germline V lookup: CDR1 SGHRS, CDR2 YFSETQ. The germline V and J ends were trimmed by 4 bases and 7 bases, with 14 bases remaining between them. The CDR3 has 13 amino acids. The CDR3 sequence is CASSPGTSGGYTF. DNA of the CDR3: TGCGCCAGCAGCCCCGGGACTTCCGGTGGCTACACCTTC.

J is TRBJ1-1 and V is TRBV19; TRBD1 might be the D (6 bases). The CDR3 sequence is 12 residues long. Germline CDR1 and CDR2: LNHDA and SQIVND (reference sequence). V gave up 4 bases and J gave up 11 bases, with 14 bases separating them. The CDR3, as DNA: TGTGCCAGTAGTACGCGGGGGCGCGAGGCTTTCTTT. Translation gives CASSTRGREAFF.